This passage covers 7 T cell receptor beta chains from one sample sequenced in a study of human T cells and chemical hapten exposure. TCRdb ran MiXCR on the RACE reads and lists one entry per CDR3 protein. Altogether around 80,000 distinct CDR3 sequences are present, under 10% being singletons, with the ten largest covering approximately 1.5%. The time point is: healthy volunteer bleed at 6 weeks. Total RNA extraction was carried out from unfractionated whole blood. The source material was whole blood. The receptors originated from a male donor in good health. Some clones in this sample may be carry-over from other donors' samples.

This clonotype came up a few times. The V and J genes are TRBV5-1 and TRBJ2-7; D unclear. V was trimmed by 7 bases and J by 0 bases, leaving 11 bases between them. Germline values: CDR1 SGHRS, CDR2 YFSETQ. The CDR3 is made up of 13 amino acids. The CDR3 sequence: CASFATSSYEQYF. The CDR3 coding sequence is TGCGCCAGCTTTGCGACGAGCTCCTACGAGCAGTACTTC.

The table lists this clonotype with a few counts. CDR3 in amino acids: CASSEGTANNQPQHF. The CDR3 nucleotides read TGTGCCAGCAGTGAAGGGACAGCCAACAATCAGCCCCAGCATTTT. The chain employs TRBV6-1 and TRBJ1-5, with D perhaps matching TRBD1 (6 bases). The CDR3 sequence is 15 residues long. Germline V gives CDR1 MNHNS, CDR2 SASEGT. V was pared by 1 base and J by 3 bases, with 10 bases between.

Concerning this clonotype itself: A much larger clone differs by one base, so this may be a read error. The rearrangement links TRBV29-1 to TRBJ2-4; D uncertain. Trimming took 4 bases from V and 7 from J, leaving 11 bases between them. This CDR3 is built from 12 residues. The germline V gene encodes CDR1 SQVTM and CDR2 ANQGSEA. In DNA, the CDR3 is TGCAGCGTTGGAAGTGGAAGGAACATTCAGTACTTC. Translated: CSVGSGRNIQYF.

This clonotype turned up a few times. The chain recombines TRBV4-3 with TRBJ2-3, with 12 positions matching TRBD2. The CDR3 loop spans 16 amino acids. Looked up from germline, CDR1 is LGHNA and CDR2 is YSLEER. V lost 3 bases to trimming and J lost 5 bases; unmatched junction nucleotides: 6. CDR3 DNA: TGCGCCAGCAGCCATGGGACTAGCGGGCCAGGAGATACGCAGTATTTT. It encodes CASSHGTSGPGDTQYF.

CDR3: CASSPSVNTEAFF. The CDR3 coding sequence is TGTGCCAGCTCCCCGTCGGTGAACACTGAAGCTTTCTTT. This chain links TRBV18 with TRBJ1-1, with no clear D. V was shortened by 6 bases and J by 0 bases, with 8 bases between the two germline ends. The CDR3 has 13 amino acids. In germline, CDR1 is KGHSH, CDR2 LQKENI.

The chain is built from TRBV6-5 and TRBJ2-7; 7 bases line up with TRBD1. The CDR3 has 15 residues. V lost 0 bases to trimming and J lost 1 base; unmatched junction nucleotides: 3. Per the germline V gene, CDR1 is MNHEY and CDR2 is SVGAGI. The CDR3 sequence is CASSYSRDSSYEQYF. In nucleotides, the CDR3 is TGTGCCAGCAGTTACTCGAGGGACAGTTCCTACGAGCAGTACTTC.

This clonotype was recorded many times. V gene TRBV5-1 combines with J gene TRBJ2-1, with TRBD2 identical over 9 bases. Germline trimming cut 4 bases from V and 0 bases from J; bases unmatched to any gene: 11. Looked up from germline, CDR1 is SGHRS and CDR2 is YFSETQ. The CDR3 consists of 18 residues. The CDR3 loop reads CASSPLSSGVSSYNEQFF. Here the CDR3 DNA reads TGCGCCAGCAGCCCCCTTTCTAGCGGGGTCAGCTCCTACAATGAGCAGTTCTTC.